Below are 28 T cell receptor beta chains sequenced from a single sample in a study of graft-versus-host responses after intestinal transplantation. Their recognized antigens are unknown. Method: immunoSEQ multiplex PCR; TCRdb's copy keeps in-frame clones and lacks some. The sample holds about 89,000 clones, about nine tenths seen once. Sequencing was performed on unstimulated CD4+ T cells sorted from spleen or lymph node cells, taken before intestinal transplant. Receptor source: a human donor who received an intestinal transplant.

The V gene is TRBV11-1, the J gene TRBJ2-2; 7 positions agree with TRBD1. V lost 5 bases, J lost 2 bases, and 8 bases stayed unmatched. The CDR3 length is 16 residues. In germline, CDR1 is SGHAT, CDR2 FQDESV (reference sequence). CDR3 nucleotides: TGTGCCAGCAGCATTAAGGGACAGATTAACACCGGGGAGCTGTTTTTT. This translates into CASSIKGQINTGELFF.

The gene calls are TRBV7-8 and TRBJ1-2, with D possibly being TRBD1 (5 bases). The germline V gene encodes CDR1 SGHVS and CDR2 FQNEAQ. Trimming left V 1 base short and J 2 bases short, with 14 bases between. The CDR3 spans 16 residues. CDR3 protein: CASSLEWGRANYGYTF. CDR3 coding DNA: TGTGCCAGCAGCTTAGAGTGGGGCAGGGCAAACTATGGCTACACCTTC.

V is TRBV19 and J is TRBJ2-7, with TRBD1 matching 7 bases. V shed 6 bases, J shed 2 bases, and the junction held 13 bases outside the gene matches. The CDR3 contains 16 residues. Germline assignment: CDR1 LNHDA and CDR2 SQIVND (reference sequence). The CDR3 here is CASSRVHGQGAYEQYF. The CDR3 DNA reads as TGTGCCAGTAGCCGCGTTCACGGGCAGGGGGCCTACGAGCAGTACTTC.

The gene calls are TRBV7-7 and TRBJ2-5; 9 nucleotides match TRBD1. Trimming at V came to 4 bases and at J to 3 bases, leaving 6 bases not matched to a gene. CDR1 SSHAT and CDR2 FNYEAQ come from the germline V gene (reference sequence). There are 15 residues in the CDR3. The CDR3, as DNA: TGTGCCAGCAGCTGGGGACAGGGAGGAGAAGAGACCCAGTACTTC. It is translated as CASSWGQGGEETQYF.

The rearrangement links TRBV5-3 to TRBJ2-1, with 10 bases that match TRBD1. TRBV5-3 is an ORF, with its function uncertain. Trimming at V came to 4 bases and at J to 7 bases, leaving 8 bases not matched to a gene. The CDR3 totals 15 residues. The CDR3 sequence: CARSPRTGGMNEQFF. The CDR3 nucleotides are TGTGCCAGAAGCCCCAGGACAGGGGGTATGAATGAGCAGTTCTTC.

The chain uses TRBV10-3 and TRBJ1-2; no reliable D call. Trimming removed 5 bases from V and 4 bases from J, with 14 bases in between. Germline V CDR1 and CDR2: ENHRY, SYGVKD. The CDR3 sequence is 14 residues long. Here the CDR3 DNA reads TGTGCCATCAGTCCCCGCGACACGATCTATGGCTACACCTTC. It yields the protein CAISPRDTIYGYTF.

The chain combines TRBV9 with TRBJ1-5; unclear D gene. The CDR3 sequence is 13 residues long. Germline V lookup: CDR1 SGDLS, CDR2 YYNGEE. V was clipped by 2 bases and J by 4 bases, with 7 bases between them. CDR3 nucleotides: TGTGCCAGCAGCGTTAGCCTGAATCAGCCCCAGCATTTT. Translating gives CASSVSLNQPQHF.

The genes are TRBV7-9 and TRBJ1-2; the D is unclear. Trimming pared 5 bases from V and 1 base from J, leaving 20 bases between. CDR1 and CDR2 (germline): SEHNR, FQNEAQ (reference sequence). The CDR3 is 17 amino acids. The CDR3 sequence: CASSLRLARSFNYGYTF. The DNA of the CDR3 is TGTGCCAGCAGCCTCCGTTTGGCCAGGTCCTTTAACTATGGCTACACCTTC.

In its sample, this clone was seen once. The chain uses TRBV19 and TRBJ2-7; 9 positions match TRBD1. This CDR3 contains 15 residues. Germline V gives CDR1 LNHDA, CDR2 SQIVND (reference sequence). V lost 3 bases, J lost 5 bases, and 8 bases stayed unmatched. CDR3 residues: CASSIPGQGTHEQYF. CDR3 in DNA: TGTGCCAGTAGTATCCCCGGACAGGGGACGCACGAGCAGTACTTC.

The chain employs TRBV15 and TRBJ2-7; D perhaps matches TRBD2 (6 bases). CDR1 LNHNV and CDR2 YYDKDF come from the germline V gene (reference sequence). Trimming removed 3 bases from V and 2 bases from J, with 14 bases in between. The CDR3 covers 15 residues. CDR3 in amino acids: CATSRAGTGTYEQYF. CDR3 nucleotide sequence: TGTGCCACCAGCAGGGCGGGGACGGGGACCTACGAGCAGTACTTC.

In its sample, this clone was seen once. The J gene is TRBJ2-5, the V gene TRBV5-1; tentatively, D is TRBD2 (6 bases). Germline values: CDR1 SGHRS, CDR2 YFSETQ. The CDR3 length is 13 residues. With 0 bases removed from V and 4 bases from J, the gap between germline ends came to 7 bases. CDR3 nucleotide sequence: TGCGCCAGCAGCTTGGCCGGGGGAGAGACCCAGTACTTC. It yields the protein CASSLAGGETQYF.

The chain is built from TRBV6-1 and TRBJ1-2; D is unclear. The CDR3 totals 14 residues. CDR1 and CDR2 (germline): MNHNS, SASEGT. The V gene lost 3 bases and the J gene lost 4 bases, with 12 bases spanning the gap. The CDR3 region has the DNA TGTGCCAGCAGTGAGGGAGGTGGTGGCTATGGCTACACCTTC. This encodes CASSEGGGGYGYTF.

In DNA, the CDR3 is TGTGCCAGCAGCCCTTACGCGGGGGTCAATCAGCCCCAGCATTTT. Translating it yields CASSPYAGVNQPQHF. The chain employs TRBV7-2 and TRBJ1-5, with D possibly being TRBD1 (5 bases). The V end was cut by 5 bases, the J end by 3 bases, with 14 bases between. The germline CDR1 and CDR2 sequences are SGHTA and FQGNSA. This CDR3 is 15 amino acids long.

The chain joins TRBV2 to TRBJ1-5; 10 nucleotides align to TRBD1. The germline gives CDR1 SNHLY, CDR2 FYNNEI. The V and J ends lost 6 bases and 13 bases, in that order; junction bases with no gene match: 9. CDR3 length: 13 amino acids. In DNA form, the CDR3 reads TGTGCCAGCAGGGGACGGGACAGGGGTCCACAGCATTTT. Its translation: CASRGRDRGPQHF.

This clone was seen a single time. The V gene is TRBV10-3, the J gene TRBJ2-1; 12 bases are a match to TRBD2. This CDR3 is built from 15 residues. V was pared by 5 bases and J by 5 bases, with 4 bases of the junction left unmatched. Germline-derived CDR1 and CDR2 are ENHRY and SYGVKD. The CDR3 spells CAISTTSGGNNEQFF. DNA of the CDR3: TGTGCCATCAGTACCACTAGCGGGGGGAACAATGAGCAGTTCTTC.

This clone was counted once. This sequence joins TRBV5-8 and TRBJ2-1; perhaps TRBD2 as D (6 bases). CDR3 length: 15 residues. V dropped 0 bases and J dropped 2 bases, with 9 bases sitting between them. In germline, CDR1 is SGHTS, CDR2 YDEGEE. DNA for the CDR3: TGTGCCAGCAGCTTGGCTAGGGAGGCCTACAATGAGCAGTTCTTC. Translation: CASSLAREAYNEQFF.

Notes on this clone: The junction departs from the called germline gene at one end, perhaps through a read error. This rearrangement joins TRBV18 to TRBJ2-5; 9 bases fit TRBD2. The CDR3 contains 15 residues. Germline lookup yields CDR1 KGHSH and CDR2 LQKENI. This CDR3 reads CASSPLAGQVETQYF. The CDR3 DNA reads as TGTGCCAGCTCCCCACTAGCGGGCCAGGTGGAGACCCAGTACTTC.

The V call is TRBV11-2, the J call TRBJ2-7; 7 bases are shared with TRBD2. There are 15 residues in the CDR3. V lost 1 base to trimming and J lost 3 bases; unmatched junction nucleotides: 6. The V gene's germline CDR1 is SGHAT and CDR2 FQNNGV. CDR3 in DNA: TGTGCCAGCAGCTTAGTACTAGCGTTGGGCTACGAGCAGTACTTC. It encodes CASSLVLALGYEQYF.

The chain combines TRBV11-2 with TRBJ1-2; 7 bases match TRBD1. Germline assignment: CDR1 SGHAT and CDR2 FQNNGV. V lost 6 bases, J lost 9 bases, and 13 bases stayed unmatched. The CDR3 extends over 14 amino acids. The CDR3 DNA sequence: TGTGCCAGCAGGGCCGTGGCAGGGGGTAACCGCTACACCTTC. This gives the protein CASRAVAGGNRYTF. The whole variable domain, remainder taken from reference TRBV11-2 and TRBJ1-2, is EAGVAQSPRYKIIEKRQSVAFWCNPISGHATLYWYQQILGQGPKLLIQFQNNGVVDDSQLPKDRFSAERLKGVDSTLKIQPAKLEDSAVYLCASRAVAGGNRYTFGSGTRLTVV.

The J gene is TRBJ2-7, the V gene TRBV4-1; 7 nucleotides line up with TRBD2. CDR1 MGHRA and CDR2 YSYEKL come from the germline V gene. This CDR3 region has 14 residues. With V trimmed by 1 base and J by 9 bases, 9 bases remained unmatched. CDR3 coding DNA: TGCGCCAGCAGCCAAGTCAACAGCGGGATAGGGCAGTACTTC. Translated: CASSQVNSGIGQYF.

V is TRBV18 and J is TRBJ1-4; D gene ambiguous. Germline assignment: CDR1 KGHSH and CDR2 LQKENI. CDR3 length: 15 residues. Trimming removed 4 bases from V and 4 bases from J, with 13 bases in between. CDR3 residues: CASSHDGRHNEKLFF. As DNA, the CDR3 is TGTGCCAGCTCACACGACGGGAGACATAATGAAAAACTGTTTTTT.

Concerning this clone itself: This sample includes further DNA sequences coding for the same CDR3. The rearrangement joins TRBV9 to TRBJ2-7; D is ambiguous. Germline V gene sequence: CDR1 SGDLS, CDR2 YYNGEE. V was trimmed by 0 bases and J by 1 base, leaving 8 bases between them. This CDR3 has 14 residues. Here the CDR3 reads CASSVEAGSYEQYF. The CDR3 bases are TGTGCCAGCAGCGTAGAAGCAGGTTCCTACGAGCAGTACTTC.

The chain combines TRBV29-1 with TRBJ2-7, with 7 bases identical to TRBD1. The J segment lost 2 bases and the V segment lost 5 bases, leaving 6 bases of the junction unmatched. The CDR3 totals 13 residues. The germline V gene has CDR1 SQVTM and CDR2 ANQGSEA. This CDR3 is CSVLDRETYEQYF. The CDR3 DNA reads as TGCAGCGTTCTCGACAGGGAGACCTACGAGCAGTACTTC.

The gene calls are TRBV23-1 and TRBJ1-1; D remains unclear. TRBV23-1 is classed as an ORF, of uncertain function. The CDR3 covers 13 residues. With 0 bases removed from V and 4 bases from J, the gap between germline ends came to 6 bases. CDR3: CASSQSGGTEAFF. Written as DNA, the CDR3 is TGCGCCAGCAGTCAATCGGGAGGCACTGAAGCTTTCTTT.

The rearrangement joins TRBV5-4 to TRBJ2-7, with D perhaps matching TRBD1 (5 bases). Trimming shortened V by 0 bases and J by 7 bases, and 11 bases separated the two germline ends. Germline-derived CDR1 and CDR2 are SGHNT and YYREEE (reference sequence). The length of the CDR3 is 13 residues. Here the CDR3 DNA reads TGTGCCAGCAGCTTGGGGGCAGGGTGGGAGCAGTACTTC. It specifies CASSLGAGWEQYF.

Here the CDR3 reads CSSPGGTEAFF. The CDR3 nucleotides read TGCAGTTCTCCCGGGGGCACTGAAGCTTTCTTT. This rearrangement joins TRBV20-1 to TRBJ1-1, with D possibly being TRBD1 (5 bases). This CDR3 spans 11 amino acids. V was pared by 8 bases and J by 4 bases, with 11 bases between. Germline-derived CDR1 and CDR2 are DFQATT and SNEGSKA (reference sequence).

The chain combines TRBV18 with TRBJ2-7; TRBD2 is a possible D gene (5 bases). Trimming removed 3 bases from V and 3 bases from J, with 12 bases in between. This CDR3 contains 14 residues. Germline V lookup: CDR1 KGHSH, CDR2 LQKENI. CDR3: CASSPRTDFYEQYF. The DNA of the CDR3 is TGTGCCAGCTCACCGAGGACTGACTTCTACGAGCAGTACTTC. Full variable domain (outside the CDR3, taken from reference TRBV18 and TRBJ2-7): NAGVMQNPRHLVRRRGQEARLRCSPMKGHSHVYWYRQLPEEGLKFMVYLQKENIIDESGMPKERFSAEFPKEGPSILRIQQVVRGDSAAYFCASSPRTDFYEQYFGPGTRLTVT.

The chain links TRBV5-1 to TRBJ2-1, with unresolved D. V was pared by 0 bases and J by 4 bases, with 8 bases between. Germline CDR1 reads SGHRS; CDR2 reads YFSETQ. This CDR3 region has 14 residues. CDR3 sequence: CASSLASPYNEQFF. The CDR3 coding sequence is TGCGCCAGCAGCTTGGCCTCCCCGTACAATGAGCAGTTCTTC.